The rows below give T cell receptor beta chains drawn from one sample of a study of radiation and T cells in renal cell carcinoma. Here immunoSEQ multiplex PCR was the method, and the copy in TCRdb shows in-frame clones only, minus some. The sample has 120,000 to 150,000 clones; 70% to 90% are singletons. This sample comprised blood, obtained from a patient whose treatment included radiotherapy and nephrectomy. These TCRs come from a woman in her forties or fifties with renal cell carcinoma. Both conserved end residues are part of each CDR3. A D gene is named only where the DNA matches it firmly. Rows give clone size only sometimes, using once, few, many, or a class for an expanded clone.

cdr3_nt	cdr3_aa	v_call	d_call	j_call	clone_size
TGCGCCAGCAGCCAAGAGTCCAGCGGGCGAGCAGGGGATACGCAGTATTTT	CASSQESSGRAGDTQYF	TRBV4-1	NA	TRBJ2-3	NA
TGTGCCAGCAGCTCTAGCGGGATGGTTTATGAGCAGTTCTTC	CASSSSGMVYEQFF	TRBV7-9	TRBD2	TRBJ2-1	once
TGTGCCATCAGGTCACAGCGTAGCTCCTACAATGAGCAGTTCTTC	CAIRSQRSSYNEQFF	TRBV10-3	NA	TRBJ2-1	few
TGTGCCAGCAGTGATCTCACACACCGGAGTCGGGGTGAGAACACTGAAGCTTTCTTT	CASSDLTHRSRGENTEAFF	TRBV6-4	NA	TRBJ1-1	NA
TGTGCCAGCAGTTACCTCAGGAGTTCACCCCTCCACTTT	CASSYLRSSPLHF	TRBV6-5	NA	TRBJ1-6	NA
TGCGCCAGCAGCAAGGACCGGGGTATCCCAAGCCAAAAGCAGTTCTTC	CASSKDRGIPSQKQFF	TRBV5-1	NA	TRBJ2-1	NA
TGTGCCAGCAGCTGGAGACAGGGGGCGAGGAACACCATATATTTT	CASSWRQGARNTIYF	TRBV5-6	TRBD1	TRBJ1-3	NA
TGTGCCAGCAGCGTAGATCTAGCGGGGTGGAGCTCCTACAATGAGCAGTTCTTC	CASSVDLAGWSSYNEQFF	TRBV9	TRBD2	TRBJ2-1	NA
TGTGCCAGCAGCTTGGGCGGTTATAATTCACCCCTCCACTTT	CASSLGGYNSPLHF	TRBV11-2	NA	TRBJ1-6	NA
TGCAGCGTGAACAGGGGTCAAGAGACCCAGTACTTC	CSVNRGQETQYF	TRBV29-1	TRBD1	TRBJ2-5	NA
TGTGCCATCAGTGGGTACCTGGGGACACCCCCCGACACCGGGGAGCTGTTTTTT	CAISGYLGTPPDTGELFF	TRBV10-3	NA	TRBJ2-2	once
TGTGCCAGCAGTGAACAGGGGGGATCTGGAAACACCATATATTTT	CASSEQGGSGNTIYF	TRBV6-1	TRBD1	TRBJ1-3	NA
TGTGCCAGCAGCTTAGGGACTAGCGGGGGGGCGATTGATACGCAGTATTTT	CASSLGTSGGAIDTQYF	TRBV7-2	TRBD2	TRBJ2-3	NA
TGTGCCAGCAGGGGGGACAGGGGGCCGGGAGGTACTGAAGCTTTCTTT	CASRGDRGPGGTEAFF	TRBV27	TRBD1	TRBJ1-1	NA